Each of the 21 T cell receptor beta chains below was sequenced from the same sample in a study of beta chain features in type 1 diabetes (dated by TCRdb to the late 2010s). The paper's findings and limits, for the study overall: In all four CD4+ subsets, TCRB CDR3 length was moderately but significantly shorter in type 1 diabetes patients.

Their recognized antigens are unknown. Receptors were amplified or captured by the immunoSEQ multiplex PCR assay. All of the isolated RNA was reverse transcribed with the High Capacity cDNA Reverse Transcription Kit, so expressed TCRB transcripts were sequenced. TCRdb took over this immuneACCESS table, retaining in-frame rearrangements with V and J assigned. Such tables are incomplete; in checked studies, under half of the missing clones stem from an unresolved V gene, and the remainder is unexplained. Counted in this sample were about 370,000 clones; 9.5% to 10% of them appeared once. About 0.6% of the sample is held by the ten biggest clonotypes. The sample consisted of central memory CD4+ T cells from blood. The receptors originated from a man aged 25-45 years with type 1 diabetes.

This clone turned up a few times. CDR3 loop: CASSLDGNNEQFF. The CDR3 DNA is TGTGCCAGCAGCTTGGACGGGAACAATGAGCAGTTCTTC. The chain couples TRBV5-4 to TRBJ2-1, with D possibly TRBD2 on 5 matching bases. This CDR3 contains 13 residues. V lost 0 bases and J lost 5, with 6 bases in between. Germline CDR1 and CDR2: SGHNT and YYREEE (reference sequence).

About this clone: The same CDR3 also results from other DNA sequences found in this sample. This chain uses TRBV5-1 with TRBJ2-1; 8 bases line up with TRBD2. CDR3 length: 15 amino acids. Germline-derived CDR1 and CDR2 are SGHRS and YFSETQ. J gave up 3 bases and V 3 bases, and 5 bases lay outside the gene matches. The CDR3 loop reads CASSSGLAGYNEQFF. The CDR3 nucleotides read TGCGCCAGCAGCTCAGGACTAGCAGGCTACAATGAGCAGTTCTTC.

There are many counts of this clone. The rearrangement uses TRBV5-6 and TRBJ2-1; TRBD2 aligns across 7 bases. CDR1 SGHDT and CDR2 YYEEEE come from the germline V gene. CDR3 size: 16 residues. Trimming cost V 2 bases and J 3 bases; bases outside gene matches: 8. The CDR3, as DNA: TGTGCCAGCAGCTTTATGGGGGGGAGAGGCTACAATGAGCAGTTCTTC. This sequence encodes CASSFMGGRGYNEQFF.

The J gene is TRBJ1-1, the V gene TRBV11-3, with D possibly being TRBD1 (6 bases). The CDR3 has 14 residues. The ends were cut back, 4 bases at V and 4 bases at J, with 13 bases in the middle. Germline CDR1 is SGHNT and CDR2 is YENEEA. The CDR3 DNA reads as TGTGCCAGCAGCTCCCGGACAGCCGCCACTGAAGCTTTCTTT. It specifies CASSSRTAATEAFF.

In its sample, this clone was seen a few times. This chain connects TRBV30 to TRBJ2-5, with D possibly being TRBD2 (6 bases). The DNA matches TRBJ2-7 better at its end, which makes the J call doubtful. The CDR3 contains 13 residues. Germline CDR1 is GTSNPN and CDR2 is SVGIG (reference sequence). DNA of the CDR3: TGTGCCTGGAGTGGGAGTACCGGGAGCGAGCAGTACTTC. This sequence encodes CAWSGSTGSEQYF.

At least ten counts were recorded for this clone. The rearrangement uses TRBV6-6 and TRBJ2-4, with D possibly being TRBD2 (5 bases). The CDR3 has 13 residues. The germline V and J ends were trimmed by 8 bases and 0 bases, with 8 bases remaining between them. The germline V gene encodes CDR1 MNHNY and CDR2 SVGAGI (reference sequence). CDR3 amino acids: CASAGPAKNIQYF. CDR3 bases: TGTGCCAGCGCGGGCCCAGCCAAAAACATTCAGTACTTC.

The chain couples TRBV6-1 to TRBJ2-3, with a weak D call TRBD2 (5 bases). This CDR3 is built from 13 residues. The germline V and J ends were trimmed by 10 bases and 3 bases, with 14 bases remaining between them. CDR1 and CDR2 from the germline V gene are MNHNS and SASEGT. The CDR3 is CATLPGGTDTQYF. CDR3 nucleotide sequence: TGTGCCACCCTTCCAGGCGGGACAGATACGCAGTATTTT.

This clone turned up a few times. The chain is built from TRBV18 and TRBJ1-2; 7 nucleotides line up with TRBD1. With 3 bases clipped from V and 0 bases from J, the junction kept 4 bases outside the gene matches. CDR1 is KGHSH and CDR2 is LQKENI in the germline V gene. The CDR3 totals 15 residues. The CDR3 protein is CASSPGQNPNYGYTF. In nucleotides, the CDR3 is TGTGCCAGCTCACCGGGACAGAATCCTAACTATGGCTACACCTTC.

Regarding this clone: This same CDR3 is encoded by further DNA sequences in the sample. The CDR3 DNA is TGTGCCAGCAGCCCTCGAATGAACACTGAAGCTTTCTTT. This translates into CASSPRMNTEAFF. The chain joins TRBV9 to TRBJ1-1; D ambiguous. The germline V gene has CDR1 SGDLS and CDR2 YYNGEE. V dropped 4 bases and J dropped 0 bases, with 7 bases sitting between them. CDR3 length: 13 amino acids.

The CDR3 sequence is CSVYRSGEKLFF. The CDR3 DNA follows: TGCAGCGTTTACCGGTCGGGTGAAAAACTGTTTTTT. The genes are TRBV29-1 and TRBJ1-4; D is ambiguous. CDR1 and CDR2 from the germline V gene are SQVTM and ANQGSEA. This CDR3 is 12 amino acids long. The ends were cut back, 5 bases at V and 7 bases at J, with 11 bases in the middle.

This clone came up a few times. The J gene is TRBJ2-1, the V gene TRBV11-2; D might be TRBD2 (6 bases). Germline V gene data show CDR1 as SGHAT and CDR2 as FQNNGV. Trimming removed 0 bases at V and 7 bases at J, with 10 bases between. CDR3 length: 14 amino acids. CDR3 loop: CASSLDGRGNEQFF. CDR3 nucleotides: TGTGCCAGCAGCTTAGACGGGAGAGGGAATGAGCAGTTCTTC.

This chain joins TRBV29-1 and TRBJ2-3; D might be TRBD2 (5 bases). CDR3 length: 11 amino acids. Per the germline V gene, CDR1 is SQVTM and CDR2 is ANQGSEA. Written as DNA, the CDR3 is TGCTCCCTGGGAGAGGCGGATACGCAGTATTTT. Its protein product is CSLGEADTQYF.

The sample holds a few counts of this clone. The chain carries TRBV6-5 and TRBJ2-7, with D perhaps given as TRBD1 or TRBD2 (5 bases each). Germline loops: CDR1 MNHEY, CDR2 SVGAGI. This CDR3 has 14 residues. Trimming left V 5 bases short and J 3 bases short, with 14 bases between. DNA for the CDR3: TGTGCCAGCAGTGAGGGACGGGGACGCTACGAGCAGTACTTC. It translates to CASSEGRGRYEQYF.

On this clone itself: Distinct nucleotide sequences in the sample also encode this CDR3. Here the CDR3 reads CASSQGLAESSYNEQFF. The CDR3, as DNA: TGCGCCAGCAGCCAAGGGCTAGCGGAGAGCTCCTACAATGAGCAGTTCTTC. The rearrangement links TRBV4-1 to TRBJ2-1, with 7 bases identical to TRBD2. Germline CDR1 reads MGHRA; CDR2 reads YSYEKL. This CDR3 is built from 17 residues. With V trimmed by 1 base and J by 0 bases, 6 bases remained unmatched.

J is TRBJ2-1 and V is TRBV11-3; D possibly corresponds to TRBD2 (7 bases). The CDR3 spans 13 residues. Trimming removed 3 bases from V and 8 bases from J, with 11 bases in between. Germline CDR1 and CDR2: SGHNT and YENEEA. In DNA form, the CDR3 reads TGTGCCAGCAGCTTGGGGGGGCTCGATGAGCAGTTCTTC. Its translation: CASSLGGLDEQFF.

The table lists this clone with a few counts. This chain uses TRBV4-2 with TRBJ2-3; D remains ambiguous. V was trimmed by 0 bases and J by 7 bases, leaving 23 bases between them. The germline V gene has CDR1 LGHNA and CDR2 YNFKEQ. The CDR3 contains 18 residues. The CDR3 region has the DNA TGTGCCAGCAGCCAAGATTTTAAAACCCGGTCCCTATCAAATACGCAGTATTTT. It specifies CASSQDFKTRSLSNTQYF.

This clone was picked up a small number of times. The DNA of the CDR3 is TGTGCCAGCAGCCAAGCGACAGGGGAGGCAGATACGCAGTATTTT. Amino acids: CASSQATGEADTQYF. The V gene is TRBV7-6, the J gene TRBJ2-3; 8 bases line up with TRBD1. CDR1 is SGHVS, CDR2 FNYEAQ, per germline. V trimming: 5 bases; J trimming: 4 bases; junction bases outside the gene matches: 8. The CDR3 contains 15 residues.

This clone was seen a handful of times. V usage is TRBV9 and J usage is TRBJ2-5; the match to TRBD2 covers 7 bases. J lost 1 base, V lost 5 bases, and 11 bases had no gene match. Germline V lookup: CDR1 SGDLS, CDR2 YYNGEE. There are 16 residues in the CDR3. CDR3: CASSFRPAGTQETQYF. CDR3 coding DNA: TGTGCCAGCAGTTTCCGGCCAGCGGGAACCCAAGAGACCCAGTACTTC.

The V gene is TRBV5-4, the J gene TRBJ2-1; D remains ambiguous. Looked up from germline, CDR1 is SGHNT and CDR2 is YYREEE (reference sequence). There are 11 residues in the CDR3. V lost 4 bases to trimming and J lost 6 bases, with 5 bases between them. CDR3 protein: CASSPANEQFF. DNA for the CDR3: TGTGCCAGCAGCCCCGCCAATGAGCAGTTCTTC.

This clone was counted ten times or more. The chain uses TRBV13 and TRBJ2-1; D call uncertain. This CDR3 region has 13 residues. V lost 5 bases to trimming and J lost 7 bases, with 12 bases between them. CDR1 is PRHDT, CDR2 FYEKMQ, per germline (reference sequence). The CDR3 reads CASSLPLRNEQFF. The CDR3 region has the DNA TGTGCCAGCAGCCTTCCCTTAAGAAATGAGCAGTTCTTC.

The chain employs TRBV5-4 and TRBJ1-1; 8 nucleotides agree with TRBD1. J gave up 1 base and V 6 bases, and 8 bases lay outside the gene matches. CDR1 and CDR2 from the germline V gene are SGHNT and YYREEE (reference sequence). The CDR3 runs to 15 residues. CDR3 DNA sequence: TGTGCCAGCAAAACAGGGGGTACTGAGAACACTGAAGCTTTCTTT. Its translation: CASKTGGTENTEAFF.